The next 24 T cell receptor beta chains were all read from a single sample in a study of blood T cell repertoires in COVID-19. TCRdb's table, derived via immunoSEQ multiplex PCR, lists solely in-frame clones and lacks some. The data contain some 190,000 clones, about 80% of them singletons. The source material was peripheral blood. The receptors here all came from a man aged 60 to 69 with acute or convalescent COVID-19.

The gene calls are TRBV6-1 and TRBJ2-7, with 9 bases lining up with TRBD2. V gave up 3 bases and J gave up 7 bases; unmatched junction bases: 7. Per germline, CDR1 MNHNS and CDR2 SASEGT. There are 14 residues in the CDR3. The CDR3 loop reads CASSDRAGGREQYF. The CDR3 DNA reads TGTGCCAGCAGTGATAGAGCGGGAGGACGGGAGCAGTACTTC.

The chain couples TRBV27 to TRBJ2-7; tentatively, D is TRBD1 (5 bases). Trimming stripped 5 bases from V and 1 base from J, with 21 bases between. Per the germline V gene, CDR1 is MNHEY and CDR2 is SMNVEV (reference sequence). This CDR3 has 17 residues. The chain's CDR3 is CASSPQGVIPLSYEQYF. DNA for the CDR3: TGTGCCAGCAGTCCGCAGGGCGTCATACCCCTGTCCTACGAGCAGTACTTC.

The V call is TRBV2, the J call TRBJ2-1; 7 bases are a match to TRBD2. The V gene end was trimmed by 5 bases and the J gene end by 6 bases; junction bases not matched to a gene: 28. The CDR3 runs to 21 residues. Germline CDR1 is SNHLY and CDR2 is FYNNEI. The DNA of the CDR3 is TGTGCCAGCAGTCCGAATAGGGGCGGCAGGTTAGGCGGGAGTTATTCCAATGAGCAGTTCTTC. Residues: CASSPNRGGRLGGSYSNEQFF.

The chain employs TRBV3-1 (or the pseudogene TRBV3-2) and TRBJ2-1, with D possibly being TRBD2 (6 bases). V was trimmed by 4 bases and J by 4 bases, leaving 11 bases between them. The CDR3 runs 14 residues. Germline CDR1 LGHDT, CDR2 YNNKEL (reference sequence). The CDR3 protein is CASSRIAEYNEQFF. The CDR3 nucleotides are TGTGCCAGCAGCCGAATAGCGGAATACAATGAGCAGTTCTTC.

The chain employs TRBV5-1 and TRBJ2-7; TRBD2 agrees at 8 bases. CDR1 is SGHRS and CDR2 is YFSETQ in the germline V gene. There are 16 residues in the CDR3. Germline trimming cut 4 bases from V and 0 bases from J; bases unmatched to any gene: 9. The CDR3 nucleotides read TGCGCCAGCAGCCGGGAGGGAGACAGTAGCTCCTACGAGCAGTACTTC. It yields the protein CASSREGDSSSYEQYF.

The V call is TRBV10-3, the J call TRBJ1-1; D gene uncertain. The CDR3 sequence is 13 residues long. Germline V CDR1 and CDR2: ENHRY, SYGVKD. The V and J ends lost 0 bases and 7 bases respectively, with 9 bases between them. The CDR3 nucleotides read TGTGCCATCAGTGAGTCCTCCTACAGTGAAGCTTTCTTT. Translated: CAISESSYSEAFF.

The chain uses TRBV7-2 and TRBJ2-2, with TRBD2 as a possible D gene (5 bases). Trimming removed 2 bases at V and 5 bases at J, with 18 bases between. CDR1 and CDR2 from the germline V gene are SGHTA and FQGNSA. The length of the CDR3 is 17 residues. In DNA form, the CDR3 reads TGTGCCAGCAGCTTACGTGGGCTAGAGGGCAGAACCGGGGAGCTGTTTTTT. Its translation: CASSLRGLEGRTGELFF.

CDR3 protein: CASSQPPGTGDYGYTF. The CDR3 DNA reads as TGTGCCAGCAGCCAACCCCCCGGGACAGGGGACTATGGCTACACCTTC. The V call is TRBV4-2, the J call TRBJ1-2; 10 bases are shared with TRBD1. V lost 2 bases, J lost 3 bases, and 6 bases stayed unmatched. The CDR3 runs to 16 residues. The germline V gene has CDR1 LGHNA and CDR2 YNFKEQ.

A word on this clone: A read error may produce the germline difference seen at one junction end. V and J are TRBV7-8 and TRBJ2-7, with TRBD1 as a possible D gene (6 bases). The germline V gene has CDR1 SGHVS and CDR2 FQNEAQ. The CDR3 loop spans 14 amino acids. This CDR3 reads CASILTAGDRILDF. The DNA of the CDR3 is TGTGCCAGCATCCTTACCGCAGGGGATCGAATTTTGGACTTC. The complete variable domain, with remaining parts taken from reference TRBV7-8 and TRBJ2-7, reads GAGVSQSPRYKVAKRGQDVALRCDPISGHVSLFWYQQALGQGPEFLTYFQNEAQLDKSGLPSDRFFAERPEGSVSTLKIQRTQQEDSAVYLCASILTAGDRILDFGPGTRLTVT.

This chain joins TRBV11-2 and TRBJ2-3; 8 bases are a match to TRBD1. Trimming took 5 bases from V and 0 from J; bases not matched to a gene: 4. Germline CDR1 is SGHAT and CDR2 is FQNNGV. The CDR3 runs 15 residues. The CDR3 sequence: CASSLRDRSTDTQYF. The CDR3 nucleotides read TGTGCCAGCAGCCTACGGGACAGGAGCACAGATACGCAGTATTTT.

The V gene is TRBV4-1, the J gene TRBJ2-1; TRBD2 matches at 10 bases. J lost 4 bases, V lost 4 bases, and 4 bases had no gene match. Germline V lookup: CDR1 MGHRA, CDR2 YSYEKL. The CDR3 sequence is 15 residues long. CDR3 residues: CASSPGLANYNEQFF. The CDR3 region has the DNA TGCGCCAGCAGCCCGGGACTAGCGAATTACAATGAGCAGTTCTTC.

Here the CDR3 DNA reads TGTGCCAGTAGTATCAACAGGGGCGGGAATGAGCAGTTCTTC. This encodes CASSINRGGNEQFF. The V and J genes are TRBV19 and TRBJ2-1; 7 nucleotides match TRBD1. The germline V gene encodes CDR1 LNHDA and CDR2 SQIVND (reference sequence). Unmatched junction bases numbered 6, after V lost 3 bases and J lost 7 bases. The CDR3 is made up of 14 amino acids.

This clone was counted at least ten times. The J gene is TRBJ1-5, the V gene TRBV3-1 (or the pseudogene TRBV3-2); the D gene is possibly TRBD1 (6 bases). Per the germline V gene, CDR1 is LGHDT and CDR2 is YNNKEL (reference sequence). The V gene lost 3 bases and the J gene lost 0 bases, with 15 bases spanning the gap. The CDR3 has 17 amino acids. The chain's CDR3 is CASSHTSAGDSNQPQHF. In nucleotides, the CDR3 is TGTGCCAGCAGCCACACGTCGGCAGGGGATAGCAATCAGCCCCAGCATTTT.

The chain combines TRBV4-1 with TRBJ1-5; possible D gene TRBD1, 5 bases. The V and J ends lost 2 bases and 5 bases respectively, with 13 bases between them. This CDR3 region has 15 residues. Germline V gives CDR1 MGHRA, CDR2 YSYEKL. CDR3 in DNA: TGCGCCAGCAGCCAAATGGTCACGGGGGATCAGCCCCAGCATTTT. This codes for CASSQMVTGDQPQHF.

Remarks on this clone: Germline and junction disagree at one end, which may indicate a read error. As DNA, the CDR3 is TGTGCCAGCAGCCTAGACCGGGACACTGAAGCTTTCTTT. Residues: CASSLDRDTEAFF. The chain joins TRBV11-3 to TRBJ1-1; D unresolved. CDR3 size: 13 residues. The V gene's germline CDR1 is SGHNT and CDR2 YENEEA.

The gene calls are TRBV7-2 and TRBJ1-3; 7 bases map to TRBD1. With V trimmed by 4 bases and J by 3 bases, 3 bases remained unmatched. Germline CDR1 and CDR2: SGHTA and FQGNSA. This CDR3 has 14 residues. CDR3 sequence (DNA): TGTGCCAGCAGCTCAGGACAGGTTGGAAACACCATATATTTT. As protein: CASSSGQVGNTIYF.

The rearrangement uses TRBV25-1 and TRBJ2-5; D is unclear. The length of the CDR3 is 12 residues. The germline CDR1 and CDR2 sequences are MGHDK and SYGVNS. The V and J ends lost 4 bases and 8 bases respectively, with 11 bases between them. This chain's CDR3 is CASSAGLVTQYF. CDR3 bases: TGTGCCAGCAGTGCCGGGTTGGTCACCCAGTACTTC.

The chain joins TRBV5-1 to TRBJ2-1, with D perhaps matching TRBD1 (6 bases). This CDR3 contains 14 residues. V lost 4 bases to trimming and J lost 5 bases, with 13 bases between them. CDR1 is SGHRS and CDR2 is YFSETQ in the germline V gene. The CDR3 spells CASSGTWGDNEQFF. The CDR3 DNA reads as TGCGCCAGCAGCGGGACATGGGGTGACAATGAGCAGTTCTTC.

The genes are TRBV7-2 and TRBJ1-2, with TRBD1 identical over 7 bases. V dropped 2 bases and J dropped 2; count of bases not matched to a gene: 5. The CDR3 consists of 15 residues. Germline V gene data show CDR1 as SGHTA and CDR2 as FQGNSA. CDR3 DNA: TGTGCCAGCAGCTTAAATGGACAGGTGAACTATGGCTACACCTTC. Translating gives CASSLNGQVNYGYTF.

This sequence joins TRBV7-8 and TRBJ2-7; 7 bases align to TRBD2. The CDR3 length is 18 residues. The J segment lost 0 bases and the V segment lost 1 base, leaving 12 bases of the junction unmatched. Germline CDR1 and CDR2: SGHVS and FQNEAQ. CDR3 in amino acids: CASSLGYVGGPNSYEQYF. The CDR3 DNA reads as TGTGCCAGCAGCTTAGGATATGTGGGAGGGCCAAACTCCTACGAGCAGTACTTC.

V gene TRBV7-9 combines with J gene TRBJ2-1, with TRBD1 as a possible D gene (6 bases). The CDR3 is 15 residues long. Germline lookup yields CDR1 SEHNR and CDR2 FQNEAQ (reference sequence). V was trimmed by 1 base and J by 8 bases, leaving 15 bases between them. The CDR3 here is CASSLGNPGGDEQFF. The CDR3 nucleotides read TGTGCCAGCAGCTTAGGAAATCCTGGGGGCGATGAGCAGTTCTTC. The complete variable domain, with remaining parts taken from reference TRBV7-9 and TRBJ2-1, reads DTGVSQNPRHKITKRGQNVTFRCDPISEHNRLYWYRQTLGQGPEFLTYFQNEAQLEKSRLLSDRFSAERPKGSFSTLEIQRTEQGDSAMYLCASSLGNPGGDEQFFGPGTRLTVL.

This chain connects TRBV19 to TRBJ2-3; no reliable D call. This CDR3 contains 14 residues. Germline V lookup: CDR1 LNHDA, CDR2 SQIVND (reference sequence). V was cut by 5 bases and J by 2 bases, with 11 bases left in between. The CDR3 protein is CASSAVLPTDTQYF. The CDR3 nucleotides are TGTGCCAGTAGTGCGGTACTTCCCACAGATACGCAGTATTTT. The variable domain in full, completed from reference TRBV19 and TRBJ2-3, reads DGGITQSPKYLFRKEGQNVTLSCEQNLNHDAMYWYRQDPGQGLRLIYYSQIVNDFQKGDIAEGYSVSREKKESFPLTVTSAQKNPTAFYLCASSAVLPTDTQYFGPGTRLTVL.

The CDR3 coding sequence is TGTGCCAGTTCCCAACAGGGATCGGACACTGAAGCTTTCTTT. Translation gives CASSQQGSDTEAFF. The chain combines TRBV19 with TRBJ1-1; tentative D call: TRBD1 (6 bases). The CDR3 runs 14 residues. CDR1 LNHDA and CDR2 SQIVND come from the germline V gene (reference sequence). V dropped 8 bases and J dropped 3 bases, with 16 bases sitting between them.

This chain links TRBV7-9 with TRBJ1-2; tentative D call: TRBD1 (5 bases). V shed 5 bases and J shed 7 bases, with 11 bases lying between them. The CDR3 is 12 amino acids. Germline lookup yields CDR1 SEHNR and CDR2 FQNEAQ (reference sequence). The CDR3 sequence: CASSQRGGGYTF. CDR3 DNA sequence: TGTGCCAGCAGCCAACGGGGGGGTGGCTACACCTTC.